The 22 T cell receptor gamma chains in this list originate from one sample, sequenced in a study of gamma-delta chains in newborns, infants, children. TCRdb applied CATT to the reads for clone calling. This table has around 800 gamma-chain clones, approximately 50% appearing once. The sample comprised blood. Receptors originate from a child who was a newborn, infant or young child, either healthy, febrile or measles-vaccinated (not recorded which).

As concerns this clone: This may come from a read error, since a much larger clone is one base off. The chain couples TRGV9 to TRGJP. Matching the DNA to germline supplied the J gene, which TCRdb does not give. Unmatched junction bases numbered 3, after V lost 2 bases and J lost 5 bases. This CDR3 spans 16 amino acids. CDR1 GITISATS and CDR2 ISYDGTV come from the germline V gene (reference sequence). CDR3 in DNA: TGTGCCTTGTGGGAGGGGAAAGAGTTGGGCAAAAAAATCAAGGTATTT. Translation: CALWEGKELGKKIKVF.

This clone appeared a single time. The CDR3 spells CATWDGQEGYKKLF. The CDR3 DNA reads TGTGCCACCTGGGACGGGCAGGAGGGTTATAAGAAACTCTTT. The chain recombines TRGV2 with TRGJ1 or TRGJ2. Here the J gene was assigned by germline matching of the DNA, as TCRdb has none. Germline V gives CDR1 EGSNGY, CDR2 YDSYNSKV. This CDR3 is built from 14 residues. V lost 0 bases and J lost 6; bases outside the gene matches: 8.

The chain links TRGV4 to TRGJ1 or TRGJ2. TCRdb records no J gene; here it was assigned by comparing the DNA to germline. V lost 5 bases, J lost 4 bases, and 11 bases stayed unmatched. This CDR3 region has 14 residues. Germline assignment: CDR1 EGSTGY and CDR2 YDSYTSSV. In DNA, the CDR3 is TGTGCCACCTGGGCTACACCCACCTATTATAAGAAACTCTTT. The encoded protein is CATWATPTYYKKLF.

The table lists this clone with a few counts. V usage is TRGV4 and J usage is TRGJ1 or TRGJ2. Matching the DNA to germline supplied the J gene, which TCRdb does not give. Per the germline V gene, CDR1 is EGSTGY and CDR2 is YDSYTSSV. The CDR3 runs to 12 residues. Trimming at V came to 6 bases and at J to 1 base, leaving 3 bases not matched to a gene. The CDR3 region has the DNA TGTGCCACCTGGATTAATTATTATAAGAAACTCTTT. It specifies CATWINYYKKLF.

Of note for this clone: Within the sample, other DNA sequences also encode this same CDR3. No J gene call was made, and the V gene is TRGV4. This CDR3 comprises 11 residues. CDR1 and CDR2 from the germline V gene are EGSTGY and YDSYTSSV. In DNA, the CDR3 is TGTGCCACCTGGGCGGATTATAAGAAACTCTTC. Its protein product is CATWADYKKLF.

This rearrangement joins TRGV9 to TRGJP. Because TCRdb records no J gene, it was assigned here through a match of the DNA to germline. From germline, CDR1 is GITISATS and CDR2 ISYDGTV (reference sequence). The CDR3 runs to 16 residues. V lost 6 bases, J lost 4 bases, and 6 bases stayed unmatched. The CDR3 DNA sequence: TGTGCCTTGTGGACCCTCCAAGAGTTGGGCAAAAAAATCAAGGTATTT. This sequence encodes CALWTLQELGKKIKVF.

The chain is built from TRGV9 and TRGJP. As TCRdb names no J gene, one was assigned here on the basis of a DNA match to germline. CDR3 length: 15 residues. Germline V gives CDR1 GITISATS, CDR2 ISYDGTV (reference sequence). Unmatched junction bases numbered 7, after V lost 4 bases and J lost 10 bases. As DNA, the CDR3 is TGTGCCTTGTGGGACACGACTTTGGGCAAAAAAATCAAGGTATTT. Residues: CALWDTTLGKKIKVF.

A remark on this clone: Other DNA sequences in the same sample also yield this CDR3. In nucleotides, the CDR3 is TGTGCCTTGTGGGAGGTGTACTATAAGAAACTATTT. Translating it yields CALWEVYYKKLF. Called V gene: TRGV9; the J gene was not called. This CDR3 is built from 12 residues. Germline CDR1 is GITISATS and CDR2 is ISYDGTV (reference sequence).

The V gene is TRGV5, the J gene TRGJ1 or TRGJ2. TCRdb leaves out the J gene; it was filled in here by matching the DNA to germline. The J segment lost 12 bases and the V segment lost 0 bases, leaving 5 bases of the junction unmatched. This CDR3 comprises 11 residues. Germline V gives CDR1 VINAFY, CDR2 YDVSNSKD. CDR3 protein: CATWDRQRKLF. In DNA form, the CDR3 reads TGTGCCACCTGGGACAGGCAACGGAAACTCTTT.

Comments on this clone: A junction boundary mismatches the germline segment, possibly from a read error. V is TRGV9 and J is TRGJP. The J gene, not given by TCRdb, was assigned here from a germline match of the nucleotide sequence. Germline lookup yields CDR1 GITISATS and CDR2 ISYDGTV (reference sequence). The CDR3 is 18 amino acids. The chain's CDR3 is CALGEGPFQELGKKIKVF. CDR3 nucleotides: TGTGCCTTGGGGGAGGGCCCCTTTCAAGAGTTGGGCAAAAAAATCAAGGTATTT.

The V call is TRGV2, the J call TRGJP1. No J segment appears in TCRdb, so it was assigned here by matching the sequence to germline. Germline V lookup: CDR1 EGSNGY, CDR2 YDSYNSKV. The CDR3 sequence is 13 residues long. After removal of 2 bases from V and 5 bases from J, the junction contained 2 bases not matched to a gene. The DNA for the CDR3 is TGTGCCACCTGGGACGTGACTGGTTGGTTCAAGATATTT. Its protein is CATWDVTGWFKIF.

V is TRGV5 and J is TRGJ1 or TRGJ2. Here the J gene was assigned by germline matching of the DNA, as TCRdb has none. The CDR3 is 13 amino acids. CDR1 and CDR2 (germline): VINAFY, YDVSNSKD. V lost 2 bases and J lost 11; bases outside the gene matches: 12. As DNA, the CDR3 is TGTGCCACCTGGGACACGCCCGCCGGGGAGAAACTCTTT. It yields the protein CATWDTPAGEKLF.

J is TRGJ1 or TRGJ2 and V is TRGV5. TCRdb supplies no J gene; here it was assigned by aligning the nucleotide sequence to germline. The ends lost 3 bases at V and 2 bases at J; junction bases unmatched: 4. Germline assignment: CDR1 VINAFY and CDR2 YDVSNSKD. The CDR3 runs 13 residues. CDR3 in DNA: TGTGCCACCTGGGACTCCCATTATTATAAGAAACTCTTT. Protein: CATWDSHYYKKLF.

The V gene call is TRGV9, and the J gene call is absent. The CDR3 runs 17 residues. Per germline, CDR1 GITISATS and CDR2 ISYDGTV (reference sequence). The CDR3 here is CALWEVRQELGKKIEVF. CDR3 DNA: TGTGCCTTGTGGGAGGTGCGGCAAGAGTTGGGCAAAAAAATCGAGGTATTT.

The V gene is TRGV5, the J gene TRGJ1 or TRGJ2. TCRdb carries no J gene annotation; the J gene was assigned here by matching the DNA with germline. Looked up from germline, CDR1 is VINAFY and CDR2 is YDVSNSKD. The CDR3 consists of 14 residues. The junction had 7 bases not matched to a gene; V was cut back by 0 bases and J by 5 bases. The CDR3, as DNA: TGTGCCACCTGGGACAGGCTTCGTCATTATAAGAAACTCTTT. It encodes CATWDRLRHYKKLF.

This clone is large (0.1 to 1%) within its sample. This may come from a read error, since a much larger clone is one base off. The identical CDR3 is also encoded by other nucleotide sequences in the sample. V and J are TRGV9 and TRGJP. The J gene, not given by TCRdb, was assigned here from a germline match of the nucleotide sequence. J was trimmed by 4 bases and V by 1 base; bases with no gene match: 1. CDR1 and CDR2 from the germline V gene are GITISATS and ISYDGTV (reference sequence). The CDR3 totals 16 residues. CDR3 DNA sequence: TGTGCCTTGTGGGAGGTCCAAGAGTTGGGCAAAAAAATCAAGGTATTT. As protein: CALWEVQELGKKIKVF.

J is TRGJP and V is TRGV9. The J gene is absent in TCRdb and was assigned here via DNA matching to germline. The CDR3 is made up of 15 amino acids. The germline V gene encodes CDR1 GITISATS and CDR2 ISYDGTV (reference sequence). After removal of 3 bases from V and 12 bases from J, the junction contained 8 bases not matched to a gene. The chain's CDR3 is CALWERHRGKKIKVF. The CDR3 nucleotides are TGTGCCTTGTGGGAGCGCCACAGGGGCAAAAAAATCAAGGTATTT.

This clone was seen once. This sequence joins TRGV9 and TRGJP1. The J gene, left out of TCRdb, was set here by checking the DNA against germline. There are 11 residues in the CDR3. The J segment lost 9 bases and the V segment lost 2 bases, leaving 0 bases of the junction unmatched. CDR1 GITISATS and CDR2 ISYDGTV come from the germline V gene (reference sequence). CDR3 region: CALWEGWFKIF. The CDR3 DNA sequence: TGTGCCTTGTGGGAGGGTTGGTTCAAGATATTT.

Turning to this clone: This may come from a read error, since a much larger clone is one base off. The sample contains more than one DNA sequence encoding this CDR3. The chain is built from TRGV9 and TRGJP. No J segment appears in TCRdb, so it was assigned here by matching the sequence to germline. Germline V gene lookup returns CDR1 GITISATS and CDR2 ISYDGTV (reference sequence). This CDR3 spans 16 amino acids. Unmatched junction bases numbered 2, after V lost 0 bases and J lost 6 bases. The CDR3 bases are TGTGCCTTGTGGGAGGTGATAGAGTTGGGCAAAAAAATCAAGGTATTT. It codes for CALWEVIELGKKIKVF.

The V and J genes are TRGV9 and TRGJP. The J gene was not available in TCRdb and was assigned here by matching the DNA to germline segments. Per the germline V gene, CDR1 is GITISATS and CDR2 is ISYDGTV (reference sequence). J was trimmed by 11 bases and V by 0 bases; bases with no gene match: 4. CDR3 length: 15 residues. In nucleotides, the CDR3 is TGTGCCTTGTGGGAGGTGCGGATGGGCAAAAAAATCAAGGTATTT. It encodes CALWEVRMGKKIKVF.

The chain combines TRGV9 with TRGJP. No J segment appears in TCRdb, so it was assigned here by matching the sequence to germline. Germline V gives CDR1 GITISATS, CDR2 ISYDGTV (reference sequence). The CDR3 is 16 amino acids. V lost 4 bases and J lost 7; bases outside the gene matches: 7. CDR3 region: CALWDPGELGKKIKVF. Written as DNA, the CDR3 is TGTGCCTTGTGGGACCCAGGGGAGTTGGGCAAAAAAATCAAGGTATTT.

The sample holds a few counts of this clone. The chain uses TRGV9 and TRGJP. No J segment appears in TCRdb, so it was assigned here by matching the sequence to germline. This CDR3 comprises 16 residues. The V segment lost 0 bases and the J segment 6 bases; nucleotides outside the gene matches: 2. Looked up from germline, CDR1 is GITISATS and CDR2 is ISYDGTV (reference sequence). The chain's CDR3 is CALWEVAELGKKIKVF. For the CDR3, the DNA is TGTGCCTTGTGGGAGGTGGCAGAGTTGGGCAAAAAAATCAAGGTATTT.